This T cell receptor (beta chain) is drawn from a study of identical twins (dated by TCRdb to the mid-2010s). With regard to the full study: The study deep-sequenced TCR alpha and beta repertoires from monozygotic twins, unrelated adults of various ages and cord blood to test whether fetal clonotypes persist. To rule out contamination, the twin experiments were replicated at different times with different library preparation protocols. Broad study findings and their caveats: Abundant cord blood beta clonotypes had fewer insertions, young adult naive repertoires showed a similar but weaker trend, and memory repertoires showed no such trend. Because the same donors could not be followed over many years, the conclusions depended on cross-sectional statistical analysis. Excess twin sharing in beta out-of-frame sequences was weaker because fewer shared sequences lowered the signal-to-noise ratio. Zero-insertion analyses could be partly confounded by invariant T cells such as MAIT and iNKT, though diverse VJ usage argued against such confounding for most clonotypes. Out-of-frame TCR alpha sequences shared between twins showed an excess of low generation-probability sequences compared with coincidental sharing between unrelated individuals. Out-of-frame TCR alpha sharing in monozygotic twins was systematically underestimated by recombination models, whereas sharing between unrelated individuals was in agreement with the recombination models.

Based on the germline V gene (reference sequence), the CDR1 and CDR2 sequences are DFQATT and SNEGSKA. From the cysteine up to the phenylalanine, the CDR3 has a length of 12 residues. The kept DNA is CDR3 alone, 36 bases in frame from the first base. V and J are truncated by 3 bases and 3 bases respectively, leaving an intervening sequence of 9 bases. Only healthy Caucasian donors were included. Receptor libraries were prepared by 5' RACE. The reads were generated on an Illumina HiSeq 2000. A universal primer binding site was added through template switching, and the final cDNA carried a unique molecular identifier so that TCR cDNA molecules could be counted accurately. First-strand cDNA for TCR alpha and beta chains was synthesized from specific primers in the conserved constant-segment region. Each cDNA library was double barcoded, with a SMART-Mk sample barcode plus Illumina barcodes, to control for contamination. TruSeq adapter sequences, together with Illumina sample barcodes, were added in two successive PCR steps. The Illumina HiSeq platform was used with custom primers to sequence TCR alpha and beta cDNA libraries. The source study handled its data this way. Raw reads were processed with MiGEC to extract unique molecular identifiers, and MiXCR was used to determine CDR3 positions. Recombination models were inferred per individual with the repgenHMM and IGoR tools using an EM algorithm. Shared clonotype analysis was performed with the tcR package in R, normalizing sharing by the product of cloneset sizes. To study raw recombination without the effects of thymic and clonal selection, out-of-frame nonproductive sequences were analyzed. TCRdb ran its own pipeline on the public reads, namely fastp trimming at Q25 and MiXCR clone calling, and kept in-frame beta chains. Identical CDR3 protein sequences are pooled into one entry, listed with their most common genes and DNA. TCRdb, not the original authors, processed these V and J calls. Within this sample are 1.5 million to 2 million distinct CDR3 sequences, with 25% to 35% of them counted one time only. The leading ten clones occupy around 0.25% of the sample.

The table lists this clonotype with a few counts. Its specific antigen is unknown. One base away there is no much larger clone; base qualities are not given. The TCR was taken from a newborn girl in good health. The V and J segments used are TRBV20-1 and TRBJ2-7; the D gene assignment is ambiguous. The sample consisted of cord blood. The DNA reads as follows: TGCAGTGCTAGTCTACGGAACTACGAGCAGTACTTC. The translation is CSASLRNYEQYF.